This TCR beta chain was sequenced during a study of CD8 T cells in Susac syndrome. TCR beta sequences were obtained from blood CD8+ and CD4+ T cells. The control group consisted of healthy donors matched for age and sex. Random hexamers were used to reverse transcribe the RNA input (roughly 0.5 to 1 ug). TCRdb re-derived calls from the immunoSEQ multiplex PCR reads in MiXCR, one entry per CDR3 protein. The table lists roughly 130,000 distinct CDR3 sequences, roughly 95% of them singletons. The CDR3 is 12 amino acids. The V end was cut by 5 bases, the J end by 1 base, with 6 bases between. Looked up from germline, CDR1 is MNHEY and CDR2 is SVGEGT.

The sequenced sample was CD4+ T cells from PBMCs. This chain links TRBV6-2 or TRBV6-3 with TRBJ2-7; no clear D. This TCR derives from a human donor in good health. The CDR3 is CASSQLSYEQYF. Here the CDR3 DNA reads TGTGCCAGCAGTCAACTGTCCTACGAGCAGTACTTC.